This T cell receptor beta chain derives from a study of T cell responses to AZD1222 COVID-19 vaccine. Study conclusions and caveats: Reportedly, close to half of spike-specific TCRs are directed against unmutated variant regions.

Libraries were prepared by immunoSEQ multiplex PCR; TCRdb keeps only in-frame clonotypes and omits some of them. Found here are 110,000 or so clones, more than 75% of them singletons; the top ten hold around 10%. On this clone itself: Antigen specificity is unknown.

Looked up from germline, CDR1 is LNHNV and CDR2 is YYDKDF (reference sequence). The CDR3 contains 14 residues. V was pared by 3 bases and J by 3 bases, with 2 bases of the junction left unmatched. The chain is built from TRBV15 and TRBJ2-1; 7 nucleotides match TRBD2. Sample: peripheral blood, taken on day 0 of AZD1222 vaccination. The clonotype was recovered from an adult in good health. The CDR3 here is CATSSQRDYNEQFF. As DNA, the CDR3 is TGTGCCACCAGCAGCCAGCGGGACTACAATGAGCAGTTCTTC.